Below, 27 T cell receptor beta chains from the same sample are listed, as sequenced in a study of identical twins. TCRdb re-derived calls from the 5' RACE reads in MiXCR, one entry per CDR3 protein. The sample comprises 350,000 to 600,000 distinct CDR3 sequences, about 14% of which are singletons, and roughly 0.56% rests with the top ten. These data were likewise used in another study, on yellow fever vaccine responses in identical twins.

The sequencing input was CD4+ T cells sorted from blood. The receptors derive from a woman aged 18-29 years in good health.

This clonotype turned up a few times. The V and J genes are TRBV7-9 and TRBJ1-3; the D is unclear. V shed 6 bases and J shed 0 bases, with 9 bases lying between them. CDR1 is SEHNR, CDR2 FQNEAQ, per germline (reference sequence). The CDR3 consists of 14 residues. CDR3 in amino acids: CASREMVSGNTIYF. The CDR3 DNA is TGTGCCAGCAGAGAGATGGTCTCTGGAAACACCATATATTTT.

This clonotype was picked up a small number of times. The chain uses TRBV6-6 and TRBJ2-1; D is undetermined. The ends were cut back, 7 bases at V and 6 bases at J, with 4 bases in the middle. From germline, CDR1 is MNHNY and CDR2 SVGAGI (reference sequence). This CDR3 region has 10 residues. CDR3 amino acids: CASTGNEQFF. The CDR3 DNA sequence: TGTGCCAGCACGGGCAATGAGCAGTTCTTC.

The V and J genes are TRBV24-1 and TRBJ2-3; D uncertain. Germline values: CDR1 KGHDR, CDR2 SFDVKD. CDR3 size: 13 residues. V was shortened by 2 bases and J by 4 bases, with 6 bases between the two germline ends. CDR3 loop: CATSDSIPDTQYF. Here the CDR3 DNA reads TGTGCCACCAGTGATTCTATACCAGATACGCAGTATTTT.

This clonotype was picked up many times. The chain uses TRBV12-3 or TRBV12-4 and TRBJ2-3, with D perhaps matching TRBD1 (5 bases). The V and J ends lost 7 bases and 1 base respectively, with 12 bases between them. The CDR3 loop spans 14 amino acids. For the CDR3, the DNA is TGTGCCAGCAACCTGGACACAGGCACAGATACGCAGTATTTT. Its translation: CASNLDTGTDTQYF.

J is TRBJ2-7 and V is TRBV25-1; D is perhaps TRBD1 or TRBD2 (5 bases each). The V gene's germline CDR1 is MGHDK and CDR2 SYGVNS. The ends were cut back, 8 bases at V and 5 bases at J, with 10 bases in the middle. CDR3 length: 11 amino acids. The CDR3 nucleotides read TGTGCCAGCCAGGGAGTCAACGAGCAGTACTTC. It specifies CASQGVNEQYF.

This clonotype was seen more than once but under ten times. J is TRBJ2-3 and V is TRBV25-1; D tentatively reads TRBD1 or TRBD2 (5 bases each). The CDR3 is made up of 15 amino acids. The germline V and J ends were trimmed by 1 base and 9 bases, with 17 bases remaining between them. CDR1 and CDR2 (germline): MGHDK, SYGVNS. Here the CDR3 reads CASSEFGAGKGTQYF. For the CDR3, the DNA is TGTGCCAGCAGTGAATTCGGGGCAGGGAAAGGCACGCAGTATTTT.

There are a few counts of this clonotype. V is TRBV18 and J is TRBJ2-1; TRBD1 might be the D (6 bases). The V end was cut by 2 bases, the J end by 2 bases, with 10 bases between. This CDR3 has 15 residues. CDR1 is KGHSH and CDR2 is LQKENI in the germline V gene. The CDR3 sequence is CASSPMGTTYNEQFF. The CDR3 DNA reads TGTGCCAGCTCACCAATGGGGACAACCTACAATGAGCAGTTCTTC.

In this sample, this clonotype turned up many times. The chain joins TRBV11-3 to TRBJ2-1; 10 bases line up with TRBD2. CDR3 length equals 14 residues. Germline CDR1 SGHNT, CDR2 YENEEA. V shed 4 bases, J shed 8 bases, and the junction held 5 bases outside the gene matches. The CDR3 nucleotides read TGTGCCAGCAGCTCACTAGCGGGAACCGATGAGCAGTTCTTC. Protein: CASSSLAGTDEQFF.

This clonotype was observed a few times. This chain uses TRBV20-1 with TRBJ1-1, with D unresolved. The V end was cut by 1 base, the J end by 0 bases, with 12 bases between. The CDR3 sequence is 15 residues long. Germline V gene lookup returns CDR1 DFQATT and CDR2 SNEGSKA (reference sequence). The DNA of the CDR3 is TGCAGTGCTAGAGTGCTGGCAGGTATGAACACTGAAGCTTTCTTT. Protein: CSARVLAGMNTEAFF.

This clonotype was seen a handful of times. The chain carries TRBV24-1 and TRBJ2-7; 11 nucleotides line up with TRBD1. Trimming took 2 bases from V and 6 from J; bases not matched to a gene: 8. The CDR3 length is 16 residues. CDR1 is KGHDR, CDR2 SFDVKD, per germline. CDR3 sequence reads: CATSDSGTGGYSEQYF. DNA for the CDR3: TGTGCCACCAGTGATTCCGGGACAGGGGGATACTCCGAGCAGTACTTC.

The chain recombines TRBV6-1 with TRBJ2-5; the D is unclear. Trimming stripped 5 bases from V and 3 bases from J, with 22 bases between. The CDR3 covers 17 residues. The V gene's germline CDR1 is MNHNS and CDR2 SASEGT. The CDR3, as DNA: TGTGCCAGCAGTCCCCGAGACGGTCCTACTGCAAAAGAGACCCAGTACTTC. This encodes CASSPRDGPTAKETQYF.

In its sample, this clonotype was seen a few times. V gene TRBV13 combines with J gene TRBJ2-7, with 10 bases aligning to TRBD1. The J segment lost 6 bases and the V segment lost 5 bases, leaving 13 bases of the junction unmatched. Looked up from germline, CDR1 is PRHDT and CDR2 is FYEKMQ (reference sequence). CDR3 length: 16 amino acids. The CDR3 nucleotides are TGTGCCAGCAGCCCGGGACAGGGGCACAAAAGTGCCGAGCAGTACTTC. Translating gives CASSPGQGHKSAEQYF.

This clonotype was seen a few times. The rearrangement uses TRBV9 and TRBJ2-1, with 7 bases lining up with TRBD1. This CDR3 region has 15 residues. Per germline, CDR1 SGDLS and CDR2 YYNGEE. V shed 1 base, J shed 5 bases, and the junction held 6 bases outside the gene matches. Here the CDR3 reads CASSVWDRRDNEQFF. The CDR3 DNA sequence: TGTGCCAGCAGCGTATGGGACAGACGGGACAATGAGCAGTTCTTC.

This clonotype has ten or more counts. The rearrangement uses TRBV7-9 and TRBJ1-5; D remains ambiguous. V shed 4 bases and J shed 11 bases, with 12 bases lying between them. This CDR3 comprises 12 residues. The V gene's germline CDR1 is SEHNR and CDR2 FQNEAQ (reference sequence). CDR3 loop: CASSSGGEAQHF. The DNA for the CDR3 is TGTGCCAGCAGCTCCGGCGGGGAGGCCCAGCATTTT.

A few counts support this clonotype. This rearrangement joins TRBV4-2 to TRBJ2-5; 9 bases align to TRBD1. Germline V lookup: CDR1 LGHNA, CDR2 YNFKEQ. The CDR3 contains 15 residues. V lost 5 bases to trimming and J lost 5 bases; unmatched junction nucleotides: 9. The CDR3 DNA reads as TGTGCCAGCAGCGAGGACAGGGGTTCATGGGAGACCCAGTACTTC. Translated: CASSEDRGSWETQYF.

About this clonotype: The CDR3 carries no conserved terminal phenylalanine or tryptophan, so it likely arises from a read error. The genes are TRBV2 and TRBJ2-7; no clear D gene. The CDR3 consists of 10 residues. V was clipped by 4 bases and J by 2 bases, with 0 bases between them. CDR1 SNHLY and CDR2 FYNNEI come from the germline V gene. The DNA for the CDR3 is TGTGCCAGCAGTGCCTACGAGCAGTACTTA. Protein product: CASSAYEQYL.

This clonotype was seen a few times. The chain couples TRBV4-3 to TRBJ2-1; unclear D gene. The CDR3 totals 16 residues. V dropped 0 bases and J dropped 0 bases, with 9 bases sitting between them. CDR1 and CDR2 from the germline V gene are LGHNA and YSLEER. As DNA, the CDR3 is TGCGCCAGCAGCCAAGATACCGGTTACTCCTACAATGAGCAGTTCTTC. It specifies CASSQDTGYSYNEQFF.

This clonotype occurred a few times. The chain has TRBV4-3 and TRBJ2-1; TRBD2 agrees at 9 bases. The V and J ends lost 6 bases and 6 bases, in that order; junction bases with no gene match: 12. The CDR3 extends over 16 amino acids. The V gene's germline CDR1 is LGHNA and CDR2 YSLEER. The chain's CDR3 is CASRYGLAGVGNEQFF. As DNA, the CDR3 is TGCGCCAGCAGATACGGATTAGCGGGAGTTGGCAATGAGCAGTTCTTC.

This clonotype came up a few times. The chain employs TRBV6-1 and TRBJ2-7, with 11 bases aligning to TRBD2. This CDR3 region has 14 residues. The V and J ends lost 8 bases and 5 bases, in that order; junction bases with no gene match: 8. CDR1 is MNHNS, CDR2 SASEGT, per germline. CDR3 in amino acids: CASRRLAGPHEQYF. The DNA of the CDR3 is TGTGCCAGCCGTAGACTAGCGGGACCCCACGAGCAGTACTTC.

This clonotype was seen at least ten times. This chain connects TRBV20-1 to TRBJ2-1, with 13 bases aligning to TRBD2. Germline V CDR1 and CDR2: DFQATT, SNEGSKA (reference sequence). This CDR3 has 15 residues. The trim removed 6 bases at V and 5 bases at J, leaving 7 bases unmatched. CDR3 region: CSADRLAGGDNEQFF. The CDR3 nucleotides are TGCAGTGCCGACCGACTAGCGGGAGGCGACAATGAGCAGTTCTTC.

V and J are TRBV11-3 and TRBJ2-1; 11 nucleotides match TRBD2. The CDR3 totals 16 residues. Trimming at V came to 1 base and at J to 7 bases, leaving 6 bases not matched to a gene. CDR1 and CDR2 (germline): SGHNT, YENEEA. The CDR3 reads CASSLGVAGGRNEQFF. The CDR3 bases are TGTGCCAGCAGCTTAGGGGTAGCGGGGGGGCGTAATGAGCAGTTCTTC.

This clonotype has at least ten counts. The genes are TRBV3-1 and TRBJ1-5; D not resolved. V lost 1 base and J 3 bases, leaving 7 bases between the germline ends. The CDR3 loop spans 14 amino acids. Germline values: CDR1 LGHDT, CDR2 YNNKEL (reference sequence). The CDR3 here is CASSQASNNQPQHF. CDR3 nucleotides: TGTGCCAGCAGCCAAGCGTCGAACAATCAGCCCCAGCATTTT.

The chain couples TRBV12-3 or TRBV12-4 to TRBJ2-1, with D unresolved. The CDR3 spans 15 residues. V dropped 3 bases and J dropped 7 bases, with 16 bases sitting between them. The CDR3 is CASSFASPRANEQFF. The DNA for the CDR3 is TGTGCCAGCAGTTTCGCTTCCCCCCGCGCGAATGAGCAGTTCTTC.

This clonotype showed up just a few times. This chain links TRBV14 with TRBJ2-7; a weak D match, TRBD2 (6 bases). This CDR3 region has 15 residues. Trimming pared 4 bases from V and 3 bases from J, leaving 16 bases between. The V gene's germline CDR1 is SGHDN and CDR2 FVKESK. The DNA of the CDR3 is TGTGCCAGCAGCCCGGCGGGGACTGGAAACTACGAGCAGTACTTC. This translates into CASSPAGTGNYEQYF.

This clonotype showed up just a few times. The genes are TRBV9 and TRBJ2-3; 11 positions match TRBD2. The CDR3 sequence is 15 residues long. J lost 5 bases, V lost 3 bases, and 5 bases had no gene match. The germline CDR1 and CDR2 sequences are SGDLS and YYNGEE. This CDR3 reads CASSETSGVGDTQYF. CDR3 bases: TGTGCCAGCAGCGAGACTAGCGGGGTTGGAGATACGCAGTATTTT.

This clonotype was observed a few times. This rearrangement joins TRBV10-3 to TRBJ2-5; 9 bases line up with TRBD1. The V gene end was trimmed by 4 bases and the J gene end by 3 bases; junction bases not matched to a gene: 0. The CDR3 has 13 amino acids. Germline CDR1 is ENHRY and CDR2 is SYGVKD. CDR3 loop: CAISGTGEETQYF. For the CDR3, the DNA is TGTGCCATCAGTGGGACAGGGGAAGAGACCCAGTACTTC.

This clonotype was detected a few times. This chain connects TRBV5-5 to TRBJ2-4; 8 bases map to TRBD1. Germline loops: CDR1 SGHKS, CDR2 YYEKEE (reference sequence). The junction had 12 bases not matched to a gene; V was cut back by 7 bases and J by 0 bases. The CDR3 has 17 amino acids. The CDR3 region is CASRDRTPHEAKNIQYF. The CDR3 DNA follows: TGTGCCAGCCGGGACAGGACCCCCCACGAAGCCAAAAACATTCAGTACTTC.